These 31 T cell receptor beta chains were sequenced from one sample in a study of control samples from healthy donors and cancer patients. TCRdb keeps only in-frame clones here, not all; method: immunoSEQ multiplex PCR. The top ten clones hold around 11% of a sample with 150,000 or so clones, 70% to 90% of them seen once. Sequencing was performed on blood. Receptors were obtained from a man aged 30-40 years in good health.

The chain uses TRBV20-1 and TRBJ1-2; 7 positions agree with TRBD1. Losses at the gene ends were 3 bases for V and 8 bases for J; bases not matched to a gene: 9. The CDR3 runs 13 residues. CDR1 DFQATT and CDR2 SNEGSKA come from the germline V gene (reference sequence). CDR3 sequence (DNA): TGCAGTGCTAGTTTTGGGACAGAAACAGGCTACACCTTC. This gives the protein CSASFGTETGYTF.

This clone was seen once. The chain carries TRBV5-6 and TRBJ2-1, with a tentative D call TRBD2 (6 bases). The V gene lost 2 bases and the J gene lost 0 bases, with 12 bases spanning the gap. The CDR3 totals 16 residues. Germline CDR1 and CDR2: SGHDT and YYEEEE. In DNA form, the CDR3 reads TGTGCCAGCAGCTTCCTCAGCGGGCCCTCCTACAATGAGCAGTTCTTC. This sequence encodes CASSFLSGPSYNEQFF.

V usage is TRBV9 and J usage is TRBJ1-2, with D possibly TRBD1 on 6 matching bases. Per germline, CDR1 SGDLS and CDR2 YYNGEE. This CDR3 is 17 amino acids long. V lost 1 base and J lost 7, with 23 bases in between. The CDR3 coding sequence is TGTGCCAGCAGCGTACTTACTGGGGGCAGCCAAGCAGGTGGCTACACCTTC. As protein: CASSVLTGGSQAGGYTF.

This chain links TRBV6-1 with TRBJ2-3; 11 bases map to TRBD2. This CDR3 comprises 18 residues. CDR1 and CDR2 from the germline V gene are MNHNS and SASEGT. Trimming cost V 4 bases and J 3 bases; bases outside gene matches: 12. CDR3 residues: CASSAFRVAGGVTDTQYF. CDR3 in DNA: TGTGCCAGCAGTGCCTTTAGGGTAGCGGGAGGGGTTACAGATACGCAGTATTTT.

This chain joins TRBV18 and TRBJ1-4; 8 nucleotides align to TRBD1. The CDR3 is 17 residues long. CDR1 is KGHSH, CDR2 LQKENI, per germline. Trimming removed 5 bases from V and 5 bases from J; junction bases left unmatched: 13. CDR3 loop: CASSIGQGRGQNEKLFF. Here the CDR3 DNA reads TGTGCCAGCTCAATCGGACAGGGACGGGGTCAAAATGAAAAACTGTTTTTT.

The chain joins TRBV6-5 to TRBJ1-2; D possibly corresponds to TRBD1 (6 bases). Deletions cut 5 bases from V and 8 bases from J, with 15 bases between. The CDR3 totals 13 residues. The germline V gene has CDR1 MNHEY and CDR2 SVGAGI. CDR3 sequence (DNA): TGTGCCAGCAGTCCTGAGGGGGGCGCGGGCTACACCTTC. This codes for CASSPEGGAGYTF.

This chain joins TRBV25-1 and TRBJ1-2, with 7 bases identical to TRBD1. V lost 3 bases, J lost 4 bases, and 8 bases stayed unmatched. CDR1 is MGHDK and CDR2 is SYGVNS in the germline V gene. This CDR3 comprises 15 residues. This chain's CDR3 is CASSDTIQGSYGYTF. CDR3 in DNA: TGTGCCAGCAGTGATACCATACAGGGGAGCTATGGCTACACCTTC.

The chain recombines TRBV28 with TRBJ2-1, with a tentative D call TRBD2 (6 bases). V lost 4 bases, J lost 14 bases, and 15 bases lay in between. Germline V gives CDR1 MDHEN, CDR2 SYDVKM. The CDR3 is 12 amino acids. Written as DNA, the CDR3 is TGTGCCAGCAGTTCTCAACACGGCGGGAAGTTCTTC. Its translation: CASSSQHGGKFF.

The rearrangement uses TRBV2 and TRBJ2-7; TRBD2 matches at 10 bases. The CDR3 sequence is 19 residues long. Unmatched junction bases numbered 13, after V lost 1 base and J lost 1 base. Germline V gene lookup returns CDR1 SNHLY and CDR2 FYNNEI. CDR3 amino acids: CASSEDVIAGGSSSYEQYF. The CDR3 DNA reads TGTGCCAGCAGTGAAGATGTAATAGCGGGGGGATCCTCATCCTACGAGCAGTACTTC.

The V gene is TRBV28, the J gene TRBJ2-7, with TRBD1 matching 11 bases. Germline V lookup: CDR1 MDHEN, CDR2 SYDVKM. The CDR3 extends over 15 amino acids. V dropped 4 bases and J dropped 4; count of bases not matched to a gene: 6. CDR3 DNA sequence: TGTGCCAGCAGTTCCGGGACAGGGGGGAAGTACGAGCAGTACTTC. Translation: CASSSGTGGKYEQYF.

The chain has TRBV5-1 and TRBJ1-6; 10 bases are a match to TRBD1. This CDR3 has 18 residues. V lost 0 bases and J lost 0; bases outside the gene matches: 3. From germline, CDR1 is SGHRS and CDR2 YFSETQ. For the CDR3, the DNA is TGCGCCAGCAGCTTGGCGGGACAGGGGAGCTCCTATAATTCACCCCTCCACTTT. As protein: CASSLAGQGSSYNSPLHF.

The chain employs TRBV5-6 and TRBJ2-6; D gene unclear. The V end was cut by 5 bases, the J end by 0 bases, with 12 bases between. The CDR3 sequence is 16 residues long. CDR1 is SGHDT and CDR2 is YYEEEE in the germline V gene. CDR3 nucleotide sequence: TGTGCCAGCAGTATTCGGACCGTCTCTGGGGCCAACGTCCTGACTTTC. It is translated as CASSIRTVSGANVLTF.

The rearrangement joins TRBV3-1 (or the pseudogene TRBV3-2) to TRBJ2-7; D remains ambiguous. V was shortened by 1 base and J by 1 base, with 11 bases between the two germline ends. The CDR3 spans 15 residues. Germline CDR1 LGHDT, CDR2 YNNKEL (reference sequence). As DNA, the CDR3 is TGTGCCAGCAGCCAAGCGGTTGGCAGGTCCTACGAGCAGTACTTC. This gives the protein CASSQAVGRSYEQYF.

This chain uses TRBV6-5 with TRBJ1-4; 9 bases are shared with TRBD1. The germline CDR1 and CDR2 sequences are MNHEY and SVGAGI. V dropped 6 bases and J dropped 8; count of bases not matched to a gene: 10. This CDR3 is built from 15 residues. Here the CDR3 DNA reads TGTGCCAGCAGACGACCGGGACAGGGCTTCGAAAAACTGTTTTTT. Protein: CASRRPGQGFEKLFF.

V gene TRBV6-5 combines with J gene TRBJ2-3, with D uncertain. Germline loops: CDR1 MNHEY, CDR2 SVGAGI. Trimming stripped 7 bases from V and 5 bases from J, with 10 bases between. There are 12 residues in the CDR3. CDR3: CASTNWGDTQYF. CDR3 coding DNA: TGTGCCAGCACCAATTGGGGAGATACGCAGTATTTT.

The chain uses TRBV11-3 and TRBJ2-1; 7 nucleotides match TRBD1. The germline CDR1 and CDR2 sequences are SGHNT and YENEEA. The CDR3 runs to 16 residues. V lost 6 bases to trimming and J lost 5 bases; unmatched junction nucleotides: 13. CDR3 nucleotides: TGTGCCAGCAGTCTCAGGGGGACAGTCGAGAACAATGAGCAGTTCTTC. It specifies CASSLRGTVENNEQFF. Full variable domain (remainder filled in from reference TRBV11-3 and TRBJ2-1): EAGVVQSPRYKIIEKKQPVAFWCNPISGHNTLYWYLQNLGQGPELLIRYENEEAVDDSQLPKDRFSAERLKGVDSTLKIQPAELGDSAVYLCASSLRGTVENNEQFFGPGTRLTVL.

This sequence joins TRBV4-1 and TRBJ1-2, with D perhaps matching TRBD1 (5 bases). Germline CDR1 is MGHRA and CDR2 is YSYEKL. Trimming took off 1 base at V and 1 base at J, with 10 bases between the two ends. The CDR3 runs to 15 residues. The CDR3 coding sequence is TGCGCCAGCAGCCAAGCAGGGAGTAATAACTATGGCTACACCTTC. Translated, it gives CASSQAGSNNYGYTF.

This rearrangement joins TRBV5-1 to TRBJ1-2; D not certain. Germline-derived CDR1 and CDR2 are SGHRS and YFSETQ. V was shortened by 4 bases and J by 12 bases, with 19 bases between the two germline ends. This CDR3 is 13 amino acids long. CDR3 loop: CASSPTRGQVHTF. The CDR3 DNA follows: TGCGCCAGCAGCCCCACCCGGGGTCAGGTCCACACCTTC.

The genes are TRBV7-9 and TRBJ1-1; D possibly corresponds to TRBD1 (5 bases). The CDR3 covers 12 residues. Germline V gene lookup returns CDR1 SEHNR and CDR2 FQNEAQ (reference sequence). V lost 2 bases and J 8 bases, leaving 9 bases between the germline ends. CDR3 region: CASSLRGWEAFF. The CDR3 bases are TGTGCCAGCAGCTTAAGGGGATGGGAAGCTTTCTTT. Complete variable domain (other parts from reference TRBV7-9 and TRBJ1-1): DTGVSQNPRHKITKRGQNVTFRCDPISEHNRLYWYRQTLGQGPEFLTYFQNEAQLEKSRLLSDRFSAERPKGSFSTLEIQRTEQGDSAMYLCASSLRGWEAFFGQGTRLTVV.

The rearrangement links TRBV6-2 or TRBV6-3 to TRBJ2-3; TRBD1 matches 10 bases. CDR1 is MNHEY, CDR2 SVGEGT, per germline. V lost 5 bases, J lost 2 bases, and 10 bases stayed unmatched. This CDR3 contains 17 residues. The DNA for the CDR3 is TGTGCCAGCAGTCCCGGACAGGGGGTTACCCTCACAGATACGCAGTATTTT. It translates to CASSPGQGVTLTDTQYF.

The chain carries TRBV19 and TRBJ2-6; 7 nucleotides agree with TRBD1. Looked up from germline, CDR1 is LNHDA and CDR2 is SQIVND (reference sequence). The CDR3 length is 15 residues. V was clipped by 5 bases and J by 2 bases; unmatched bases: 3. The CDR3 nucleotides are TGTGCCAGTAGTGAAGACAGGGCTGGGGCCAACGTCCTGACTTTC. Encoded protein: CASSEDRAGANVLTF.

V usage is TRBV6-5 and J usage is TRBJ2-1; TRBD2 matches 9 bases. With V trimmed by 7 bases and J by 10 bases, 14 bases remained unmatched. This CDR3 spans 15 amino acids. Germline CDR1 is MNHEY and CDR2 is SVGAGI. The DNA for the CDR3 is TGTGCCAGCAAAGAGGGACTAGCTCCCCAAGGAGAGCAGTTCTTC. Translated: CASKEGLAPQGEQFF.

V gene TRBV7-6 combines with J gene TRBJ1-5; weak D call: TRBD1 (5 bases). Trimming removed 2 bases at V and 1 base at J, with 12 bases between. Germline V gives CDR1 SGHVS, CDR2 FNYEAQ. The CDR3 covers 16 residues. Here the CDR3 reads CASSLRGGGSNQPQHF. Written as DNA, the CDR3 is TGTGCCAGCAGCTTAAGGGGAGGTGGGAGCAATCAGCCCCAGCATTTT.

This chain links TRBV20-1 with TRBJ2-5, with a possible D match to TRBD2 (6 bases). Trimming stripped 3 bases from V and 4 bases from J, with 12 bases between. This CDR3 contains 13 residues. CDR1 and CDR2 from the germline V gene are DFQATT and SNEGSKA (reference sequence). Here the CDR3 DNA reads TGCAGTGCTAGTTTACTGGGGGGAGAGACCCAGTACTTC. This gives the protein CSASLLGGETQYF.

The table lists this clone with a few counts. The CDR3 loop reads CASSSNGQVNQPQHF. Here the CDR3 DNA reads TGTGCCAGCAGTTCCAACGGACAGGTCAATCAGCCCCAGCATTTT. This chain connects TRBV27 to TRBJ1-5; the match to TRBD1 covers 7 bases. This CDR3 is 15 amino acids long. V was pared by 4 bases and J by 3 bases, with 6 bases of the junction left unmatched. Germline V gene data show CDR1 as MNHEY and CDR2 as SMNVEV (reference sequence).

The chain couples TRBV24-1 to TRBJ1-5; D gene ambiguous. The V end was cut by 2 bases, the J end by 4 bases, with 14 bases between. CDR1 is KGHDR and CDR2 is SFDVKD in the germline V gene. There are 16 residues in the CDR3. The chain's CDR3 is CATSDSRTGNNQPQHF. CDR3 bases: TGTGCCACCAGTGATTCAAGGACGGGAAATAATCAGCCCCAGCATTTT.

This chain joins TRBV13 and TRBJ2-1; 9 bases map to TRBD2. Trimming removed 4 bases from V and 10 bases from J; junction bases left unmatched: 8. Germline values: CDR1 PRHDT, CDR2 FYEKMQ (reference sequence). This CDR3 comprises 14 residues. As DNA, the CDR3 is TGTGCCAGCAGCTCCGGGACTAGCTTATTCGAGCAGTTCTTC. The encoded protein is CASSSGTSLFEQFF.

This chain uses TRBV27 with TRBJ2-1; D may be TRBD1 or TRBD2 (5 bases each). V dropped 8 bases and J dropped 4 bases, with 9 bases sitting between them. This CDR3 is 12 amino acids long. Looked up from germline, CDR1 is MNHEY and CDR2 is SMNVEV (reference sequence). The CDR3 spells CASGTLYNEQFF. The CDR3 bases are TGTGCCAGCGGGACCCTGTACAATGAGCAGTTCTTC.

This chain links TRBV29-1 with TRBJ1-3; D ambiguous. The ends were cut back, 1 base at V and 0 bases at J, with 10 bases in the middle. The germline CDR1 and CDR2 sequences are SQVTM and ANQGSEA. This CDR3 region has 15 residues. As DNA, the CDR3 is TGCAGCGTTGAAGTTGGCCTACACTCTGGAAACACCATATATTTT. Translating it yields CSVEVGLHSGNTIYF.

J is TRBJ1-5 and V is TRBV4-2; 9 bases agree with TRBD1. V lost 3 bases to trimming and J lost 6 bases; unmatched junction nucleotides: 6. Germline CDR1 LGHNA, CDR2 YNFKEQ. The CDR3 contains 15 residues. CDR3: CASSQDTGGGQPQHF. In DNA form, the CDR3 reads TGTGCCAGCAGCCAGGACACAGGGGGCGGTCAGCCCCAGCATTTT.

The chain links TRBV19 to TRBJ1-5; D remains unclear. Looked up from germline, CDR1 is LNHDA and CDR2 is SQIVND (reference sequence). The CDR3 covers 13 residues. Between the trimmed V and J ends, which lost 11 bases and 4 bases, there was a span of 15 bases. For the CDR3, the DNA is TGTGCCGGAGGACGTTTAGAAAATCAGCCCCAGCATTTT. Translated: CAGGRLENQPQHF. Variable domain in full (rest from reference TRBV19 and TRBJ1-5): DGGITQSPKYLFRKEGQNVTLSCEQNLNHDAMYWYRQDPGQGLRLIYYSQIVNDFQKGDIAEGYSVSREKKESFPLTVTSAQKNPTAFYLCAGGRLENQPQHFGDGTRLSIL.